One and the same sample provided the 7 T cell receptor beta chains below, sequenced in a study of identifying expanded T cells in peripheral blood. The protocol was immunoSEQ multiplex PCR, while the TCRdb copy is restricted to in-frame clones and leaves out a portion. The repertoire holds 81,000 or so clones, with 80% to 85% as singletons. Sequences were obtained from blood. The receptors were gathered from a person aged 18 to 70 in good health.

The chain carries TRBV19 and TRBJ2-2; D is ambiguous. CDR3 size: 13 residues. With 3 bases removed from V and 6 bases from J, the gap between germline ends came to 8 bases. Germline CDR1 LNHDA, CDR2 SQIVND (reference sequence). The CDR3 DNA reads as TGTGCCAGTAGTATTCGGGTACCCGGGGAGCTGTTTTTT. Its protein product is CASSIRVPGELFF.

V gene TRBV27 combines with J gene TRBJ2-7; tentative D call: TRBD1 (5 bases). The V and J ends lost 3 bases and 6 bases respectively, with 15 bases between them. Germline CDR1 reads MNHEY; CDR2 reads SMNVEV (reference sequence). This CDR3 spans 14 amino acids. The CDR3, as DNA: TGTGCCAGCAGTTTTCAGGGAACGATAGGCGAGCAGTACTTC. Protein: CASSFQGTIGEQYF.

The V gene is TRBV29-1, the J gene TRBJ2-2, with TRBD1 matching over 10 bases. J lost 2 bases, V lost 4 bases, and 1 base had no gene match. The CDR3 is 14 residues long. Germline CDR1 reads SQVTM; CDR2 reads ANQGSEA. The CDR3: CSVGQGANTGELFF. The CDR3 coding sequence is TGCAGCGTTGGACAGGGGGCAAACACCGGGGAGCTGTTTTTT.

The J gene is TRBJ2-7, the V gene TRBV19; TRBD1 or TRBD2 may be the D gene (7 bases each). CDR1 and CDR2 (germline): LNHDA, SQIVND (reference sequence). V was cut by 10 bases and J by 5 bases, with 18 bases left in between. CDR3 size: 13 residues. CDR3 in DNA: TGTGCCACCAGACAGGGAGCGGGGAACGAGCAGTACTTC. Encoded protein: CATRQGAGNEQYF. Supplemented by reference TRBV19 and TRBJ2-7, the full variable domain reads DGGITQSPKYLFRKEGQNVTLSCEQNLNHDAMYWYRQDPGQGLRLIYYSQIVNDFQKGDIAEGYSVSREKKESFPLTVTSAQKNPTAFYLCATRQGAGNEQYFGPGTRLTVT.

This clone was seen just once. The gene calls are TRBV28 and TRBJ1-2, with 7 bases aligning to TRBD1. V shed 10 bases, J shed 4 bases, and the junction held 15 bases outside the gene matches. The germline gives CDR1 MDHEN, CDR2 SYDVKM. This CDR3 region has 15 residues. The DNA for the CDR3 is TGTGCCATCGGCCGAGAACAGGGGAGAAGCTATGGCTACACCTTC. This sequence encodes CAIGREQGRSYGYTF.

This chain uses TRBV5-1 with TRBJ2-4; tentative D call: TRBD2 (6 bases). Germline CDR1 SGHRS, CDR2 YFSETQ. This CDR3 spans 12 amino acids. V was cut by 4 bases and J by 8 bases, with 10 bases left in between. CDR3 sequence: CASSLPGDIQYF. CDR3 DNA: TGCGCCAGCAGCCTCCCGGGAGACATTCAGTACTTC.

This clone was recorded once. This chain uses TRBV19 with TRBJ1-1; no definite D call. Trimming pared 5 bases from V and 1 base from J, leaving 14 bases between. This CDR3 has 15 amino acids. Per germline, CDR1 LNHDA and CDR2 SQIVND (reference sequence). The CDR3 region is CASSPGGPTNTEAFF. The CDR3 bases are TGTGCCAGTAGTCCCGGAGGCCCTACGAACACTGAAGCTTTCTTT.